This T cell receptor (beta chain) was sequenced for a study of control samples from healthy donors and cancer patients. CDR1 is LGHDT, CDR2 YNNKEL, per germline (reference sequence). Trimming cost V 3 bases and J 3 bases, with 11 bases left between them. The CDR3 length is 14 residues. This clone appeared a few times. Clones were sequenced by immunoSEQ multiplex PCR, and TCRdb holds only the in-frame ones, with some missing. The top ten clones hold about 7.6% of a sample with about 85,000 clones, roughly 89% of them seen once. This sequence was found in a woman aged 55-70 years in good health. The sequenced material came from blood. The chain combines TRBV3-1 (or the pseudogene TRBV3-2) with TRBJ2-5, with TRBD1 as a possible D gene (5 bases). The CDR3 loop reads CASSQGLQEETQYF. The CDR3 nucleotides read TGTGCCAGCAGCCAGGGGTTACAGGAAGAGACCCAGTACTTC.